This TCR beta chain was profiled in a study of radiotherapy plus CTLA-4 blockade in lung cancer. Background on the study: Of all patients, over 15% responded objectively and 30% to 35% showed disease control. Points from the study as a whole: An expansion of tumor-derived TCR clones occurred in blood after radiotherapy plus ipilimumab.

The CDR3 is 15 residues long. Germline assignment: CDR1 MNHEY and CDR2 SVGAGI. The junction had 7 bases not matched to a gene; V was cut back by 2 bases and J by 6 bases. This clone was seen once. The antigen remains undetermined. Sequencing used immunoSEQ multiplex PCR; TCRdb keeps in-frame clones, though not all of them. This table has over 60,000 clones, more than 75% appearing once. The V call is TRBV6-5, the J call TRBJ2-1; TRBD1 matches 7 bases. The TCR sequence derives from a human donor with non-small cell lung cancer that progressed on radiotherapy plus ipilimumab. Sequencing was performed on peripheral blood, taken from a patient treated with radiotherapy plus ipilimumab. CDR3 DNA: TGTGCCAGCAGTTACCTCGACAGGGTGGCCAATGAGCAGTTCTTC. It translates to CASSYLDRVANEQFF.